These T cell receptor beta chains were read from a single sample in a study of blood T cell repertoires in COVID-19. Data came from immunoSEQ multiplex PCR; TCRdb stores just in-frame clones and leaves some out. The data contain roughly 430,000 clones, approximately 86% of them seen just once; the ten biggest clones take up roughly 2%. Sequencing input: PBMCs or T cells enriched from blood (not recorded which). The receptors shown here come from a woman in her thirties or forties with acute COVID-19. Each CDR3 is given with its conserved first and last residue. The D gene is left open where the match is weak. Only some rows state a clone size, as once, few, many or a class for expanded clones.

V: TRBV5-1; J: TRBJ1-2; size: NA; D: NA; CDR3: CASSSEGGAGGYTF; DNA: TGCGCCAGCAGCTCGGAGGGGGGGGCTGGCGGCTACACCTTC
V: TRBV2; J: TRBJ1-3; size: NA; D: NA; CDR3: CASKKGSGNTIYF; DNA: TGTGCCAGCAAGAAGGGGTCTGGAAACACCATATATTTT
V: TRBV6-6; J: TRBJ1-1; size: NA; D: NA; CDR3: CASTPPATMNTEAFF; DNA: TGTGCCAGCACTCCCCCAGCGACGATGAACACTGAAGCTTTCTTT
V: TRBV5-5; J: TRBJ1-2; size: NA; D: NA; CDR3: CASSLGTGTYGYTF; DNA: TGTGCCAGCAGCTTGGGAACAGGGACCTATGGCTACACCTTC
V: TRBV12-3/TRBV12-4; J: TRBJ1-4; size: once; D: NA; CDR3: CASSSLGVLKLFF; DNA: TGTGCCAGCAGTTCCCTCGGGGTTTTAAAACTGTTTTTT
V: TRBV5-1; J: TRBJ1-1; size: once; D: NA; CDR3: CASSLAPPAGRNTEAFF; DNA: TGCGCCAGCAGCTTGGCCCCGCCCGCGGGCAGGAACACTGAAGCTTTCTTT
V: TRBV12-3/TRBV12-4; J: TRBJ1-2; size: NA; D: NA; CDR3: CASTLLRLGYTF; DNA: TGTGCCAGCACCCTCCTCAGACTCGGCTACACCTTC
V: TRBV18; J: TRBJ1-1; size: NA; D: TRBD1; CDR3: CASSPKDRGEAFF; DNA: TGTGCCAGCTCACCAAAAGACAGGGGGGAAGCTTTCTTT
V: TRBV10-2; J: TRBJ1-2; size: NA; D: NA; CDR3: CASSEVPDDGYTF; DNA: TGCGCCAGCAGTGAAGTGCCAGATGATGGCTACACCTTC
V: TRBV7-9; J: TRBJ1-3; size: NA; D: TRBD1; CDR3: CASSLTGGAWTNTIYF; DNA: TGTGCCAGCAGCCTAACAGGGGGCGCGTGGACGAACACCATATATTTT
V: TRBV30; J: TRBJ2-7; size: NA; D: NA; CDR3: CAWGAGTGGQQSYF; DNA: NA
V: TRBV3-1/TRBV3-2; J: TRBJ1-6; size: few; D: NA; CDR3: CASSQVRGLPLHF; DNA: TGTGCCAGCAGCCAAGTTAGGGGACTTCCCCTCCACTTT
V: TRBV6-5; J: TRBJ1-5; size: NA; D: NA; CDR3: CASTYTPGGNQPQHF; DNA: TGTGCCAGCACCTATACCCCGGGAGGCAATCAGCCCCAGCATTTT
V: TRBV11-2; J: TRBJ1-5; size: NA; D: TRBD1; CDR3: CASSLDRANQPQHF; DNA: TGTGCCAGCAGCTTGGACAGGGCCAATCAGCCCCAGCATTTT
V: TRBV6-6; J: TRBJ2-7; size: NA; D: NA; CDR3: CASSYSQANGEYF; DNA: TGTGCCAGCAGTTACTCACAAGCCAACGGGGAGTACTTC
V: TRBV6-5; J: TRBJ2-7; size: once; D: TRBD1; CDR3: CASRGDRGVHEQYF; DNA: TGTGCCAGCAGGGGCGACAGGGGGGTCCACGAGCAGTACTTC
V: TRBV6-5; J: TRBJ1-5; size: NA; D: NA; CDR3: CASSYSVGGGCQPQHF; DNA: TGTGCCAGCAGTTACTCGGTGGGGGGGGGCTGTCAGCCCCAGCATTTT
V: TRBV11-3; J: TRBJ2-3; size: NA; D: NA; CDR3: CASSGRWGEQYF; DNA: TGTGCCAGCAGCGGCCGGTGGGGGGAGCAGTATTTT
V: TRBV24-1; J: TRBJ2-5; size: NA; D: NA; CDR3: CATSEGPMETQYF; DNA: TGTGCCACCAGTGAGGGCCCTATGGAGACCCAGTACTTC
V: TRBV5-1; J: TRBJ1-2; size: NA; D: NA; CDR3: CASSLDFNYGYTF; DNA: TGCGCCAGCAGCTTGGACTTCAACTATGGCTACACCTTC
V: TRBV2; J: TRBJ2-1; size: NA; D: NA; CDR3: CASSGTSNNEQFF; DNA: TGTGCCAGCAGTGGGACATCCAACAATGAGCAGTTCTTC
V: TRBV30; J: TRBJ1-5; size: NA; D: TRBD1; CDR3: CAWSSGTGESQPQHF; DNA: TGTGCCTGGAGTTCCGGGACAGGGGAATCTCAGCCCCAGCATTTT
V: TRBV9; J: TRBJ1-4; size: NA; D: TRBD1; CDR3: CASSEGALRGEEKLFF; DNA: TGTGCCAGCAGCGAGGGGGCCCTCAGGGGGGAAGAAAAACTGTTTTTT
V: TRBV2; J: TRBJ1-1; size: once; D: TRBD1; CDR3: CASKPSGGTEAFF; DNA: TGTGCCAGCAAACCCTCAGGGGGCACTGAAGCTTTCTTT
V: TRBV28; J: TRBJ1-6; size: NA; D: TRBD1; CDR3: CASRRRDSLSPLHF; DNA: TGTGCCAGCAGACGACGGGACAGCCTTTCACCCCTCCACTTT
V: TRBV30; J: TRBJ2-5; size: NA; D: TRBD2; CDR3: CAWSVGTSLETQYF; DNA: TGTGCCTGGAGTGTGGGGACTAGTCTCGAGACCCAGTACTTC
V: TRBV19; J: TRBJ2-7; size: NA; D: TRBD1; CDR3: CASSKTGTGGLEQYF; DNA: TGTGCCAGTAGTAAGACCGGGACAGGGGGCTTGGAGCAGTACTTC
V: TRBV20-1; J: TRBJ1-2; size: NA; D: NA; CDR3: CSASSGYGYTF; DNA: TGCAGTGCTAGTAGCGGCTATGGCTACACCTTC
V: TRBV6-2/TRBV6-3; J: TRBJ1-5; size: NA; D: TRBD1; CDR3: CASSFPGQGALNQPQHF; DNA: TGTGCCAGCAGTTTCCCGGGACAGGGGGCTTTGAATCAGCCCCAGCATTTT
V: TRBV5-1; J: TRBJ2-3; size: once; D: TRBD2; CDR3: CASSRSGGYTDTQYF; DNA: TGCGCCAGCAGTCGTAGCGGGGGTTACACAGATACGCAGTATTTT
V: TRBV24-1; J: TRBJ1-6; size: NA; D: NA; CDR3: CATSGTGDSPLHF; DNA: TGTGCCACCAGTGGCACAGGTGATTCACCCCTCCACTTT
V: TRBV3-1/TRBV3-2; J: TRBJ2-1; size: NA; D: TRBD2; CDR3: CASSPRTSGAFEQFF; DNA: TGTGCCAGCAGCCCACGGACTAGCGGGGCTTTTGAGCAGTTCTTC
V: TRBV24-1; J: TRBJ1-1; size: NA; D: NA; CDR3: CATSDGGAEAFF; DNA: TGTGCCACCAGTGATGGAGGGGCTGAAGCTTTCTTT
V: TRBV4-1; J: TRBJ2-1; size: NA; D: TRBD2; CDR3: CASSRVGLANNEQFF; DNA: TGCGCCAGCAGCCGGGTGGGACTAGCAAACAATGAGCAGTTCTTC
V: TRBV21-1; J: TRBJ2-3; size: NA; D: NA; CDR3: CASTGRTGLDTQYF; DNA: TGTGCCAGCACCGGTCGGACAGGGCTTGATACGCAGTATTTT
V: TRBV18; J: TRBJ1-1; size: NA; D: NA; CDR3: CASSPWTAGMNTEAFF; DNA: TGTGCCAGCTCACCCTGGACAGCCGGAATGAACACTGAAGCTTTCTTT
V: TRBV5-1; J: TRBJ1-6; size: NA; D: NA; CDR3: CASSLVQGSYNSPLHF; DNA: TGCGCCAGCAGCTTGGTGCAGGGTTCCTATAATTCACCCCTCCACTTT
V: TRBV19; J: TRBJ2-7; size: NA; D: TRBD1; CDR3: CASNHRDSTYEQYF; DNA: TGTGCCAGTAATCACCGGGACAGTACGTACGAGCAGTACTTC
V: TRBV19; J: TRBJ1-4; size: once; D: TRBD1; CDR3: CASSTRGDSGKLFF; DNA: TGTGCCAGTAGCACCAGGGGGGATAGCGGAAAACTGTTTTTT
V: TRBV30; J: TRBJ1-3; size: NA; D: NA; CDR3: CAWSIGGTGNTIYF; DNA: TGTGCCTGGAGTATCGGGGGGACTGGAAACACCATATATTTT
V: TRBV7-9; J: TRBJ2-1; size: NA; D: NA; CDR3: CASSPGGDEQFF; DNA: TGTGCCAGCAGCCCCGGAGGCGATGAGCAGTTCTTC
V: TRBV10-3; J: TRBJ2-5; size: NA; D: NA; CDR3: CAIATTPGGGETQYF; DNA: TGTGCCATCGCGACCACTCCCGGGGGAGGAGAGACCCAGTACTTC
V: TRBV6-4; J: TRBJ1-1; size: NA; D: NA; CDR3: CASSPTRGTYTEAFF; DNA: TGTGCCAGCAGTCCTACAAGGGGGACGTACACTGAAGCTTTCTTT
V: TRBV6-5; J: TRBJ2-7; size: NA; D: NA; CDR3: CASRPFARSSYEQYF; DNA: TGTGCCAGCCGACCCTTTGCTAGGAGTTCCTACGAGCAGTACTTC
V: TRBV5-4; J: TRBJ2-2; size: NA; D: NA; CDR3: CASSLTGKLNTGELFF; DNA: TGTGCCAGCAGCTTGACGGGAAAGTTGAACACCGGGGAGCTGTTTTTT
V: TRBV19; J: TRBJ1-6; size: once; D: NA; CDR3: CASSISGTGGSYNSPLHF; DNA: TGTGCCAGTAGTATCTCCGGGACCGGGGGCTCCTATAATTCACCCCTCCACTTT
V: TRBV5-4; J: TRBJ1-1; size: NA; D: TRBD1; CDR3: CASSVTGPGTEAFF; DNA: TGTGCCAGCAGCGTGACAGGGCCGGGAACTGAAGCTTTCTTT
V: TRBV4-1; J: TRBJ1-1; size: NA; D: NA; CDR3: CASSQDLSTEAFF; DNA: TGCGCCAGCAGCCAAGATTTGAGCACTGAAGCTTTCTTT
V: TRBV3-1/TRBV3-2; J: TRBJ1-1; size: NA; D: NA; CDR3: CASTVLGGGAFF; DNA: TGTGCCAGCACCGTCCTTGGGGGAGGCGCTTTCTTT
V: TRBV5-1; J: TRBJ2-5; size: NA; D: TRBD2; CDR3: CASSTDGGAAGTQYF; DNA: TGCGCCAGCAGCACGGACGGGGGGGCCGCCGGGACCCAGTACTTC
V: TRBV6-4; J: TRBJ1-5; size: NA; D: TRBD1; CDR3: CASSQLQGGPQHF; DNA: TGTGCCAGCAGCCAGCTACAGGGGGGGCCCCAGCATTTT
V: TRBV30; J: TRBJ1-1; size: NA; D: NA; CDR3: CAWNRGGNTEAFF; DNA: TGTGCCTGGAATAGAGGGGGGAACACTGAAGCTTTCTTT
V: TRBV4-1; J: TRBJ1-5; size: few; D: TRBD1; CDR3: CASSPGPTGNSNQPQHF; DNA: TGCGCCAGCAGCCCCGGCCCGACAGGGAATAGCAATCAGCCCCAGCATTTT